This TCR beta chain was sequenced in a study of T cells in Graves' hyperthyroidism and ophthalmopathy. This clonotype was found a few times. Its antigen is still unknown. Study-wide findings and caveats: Model output signaled ophthalmopathy a median around 6.9 months ahead of onset.

From germline, CDR1 is ENHRY and CDR2 SYGVKD. This CDR3 has 17 residues. V was trimmed by 0 bases and J by 0 bases, leaving 12 bases between them. Authors of the study amplified TCR beta CDR3 regions from RNA transcripts. The TCR CDR3 first-round RT-PCR relied on the HTBI primer set. TCRdb called the multiplex PCR reads again in MiXCR, with one record for every CDR3 protein. The sample comprises 490,000 or so distinct CDR3 sequences, roughly 21% of which are singletons, and about half rests with the top ten. Sequenced: blood. The gene calls are TRBV10-3 and TRBJ2-1, with a weak D call TRBD1 (6 bases). The receptor's source is a man aged 40-49 years with Graves' ophthalmopathy. Here the CDR3 DNA reads TGTGCCATCAGTGAGTCGAAAGTGACAGGCTCCTACAATGAGCAGTTCTTC. This codes for CAISESKVTGSYNEQFF.